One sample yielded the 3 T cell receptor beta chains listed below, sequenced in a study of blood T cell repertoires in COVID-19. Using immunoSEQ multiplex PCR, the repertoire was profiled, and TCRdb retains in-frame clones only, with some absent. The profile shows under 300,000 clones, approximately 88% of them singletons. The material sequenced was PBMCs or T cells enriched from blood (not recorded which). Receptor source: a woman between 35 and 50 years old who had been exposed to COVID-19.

DNA for the CDR3: TGTGCCAGCAGTCCCGCATCGGCGGAGGCCTACGAGCAGTACTTC. The encoded protein is CASSPASAEAYEQYF. J is TRBJ2-7 and V is TRBV28; perhaps TRBD2 as D (5 bases). The CDR3 runs 15 residues. Trimming left V 5 bases short and J 2 bases short, with 16 bases between. Germline-derived CDR1 and CDR2 are MDHEN and SYDVKM.

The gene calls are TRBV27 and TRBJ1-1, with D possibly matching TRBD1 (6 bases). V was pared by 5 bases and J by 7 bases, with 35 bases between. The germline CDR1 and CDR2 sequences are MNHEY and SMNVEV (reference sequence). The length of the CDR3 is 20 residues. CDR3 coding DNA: TGTGCCAGCAGTCCAATGTGGACAGTAGGCCCCATTAGGGCCGCTTTTGAAGCTTTCTTT. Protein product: CASSPMWTVGPIRAAFEAFF.

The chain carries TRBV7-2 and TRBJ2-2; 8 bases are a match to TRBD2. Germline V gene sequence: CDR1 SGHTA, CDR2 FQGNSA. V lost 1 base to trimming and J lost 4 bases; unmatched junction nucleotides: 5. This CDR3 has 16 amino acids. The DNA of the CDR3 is TGTGCCAGCAGCTTAGGCGGGGGGCTCGGCACCGGGGAGCTGTTTTTT. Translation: CASSLGGGLGTGELFF.